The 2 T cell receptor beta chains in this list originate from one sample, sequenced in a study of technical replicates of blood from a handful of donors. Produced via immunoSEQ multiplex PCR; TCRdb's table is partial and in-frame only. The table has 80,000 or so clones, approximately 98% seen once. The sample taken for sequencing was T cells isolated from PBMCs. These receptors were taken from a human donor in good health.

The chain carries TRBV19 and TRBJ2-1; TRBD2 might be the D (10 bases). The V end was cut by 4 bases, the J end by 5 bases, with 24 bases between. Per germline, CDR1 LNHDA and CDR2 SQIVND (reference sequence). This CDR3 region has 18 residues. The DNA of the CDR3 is TGTGCCAGTAGTAAACAGGGGGCAACTAGCGGGACCGACAATGAGCAGTTCTTC. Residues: CASSKQGATSGTDNEQFF.

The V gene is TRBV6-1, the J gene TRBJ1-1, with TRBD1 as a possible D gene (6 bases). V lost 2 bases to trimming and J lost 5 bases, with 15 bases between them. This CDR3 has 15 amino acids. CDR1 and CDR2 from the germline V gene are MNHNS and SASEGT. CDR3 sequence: CASSEIPGVRTEAFF. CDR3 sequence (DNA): TGTGCCAGCAGTGAAATCCCAGGGGTAAGGACTGAAGCTTTCTTT.